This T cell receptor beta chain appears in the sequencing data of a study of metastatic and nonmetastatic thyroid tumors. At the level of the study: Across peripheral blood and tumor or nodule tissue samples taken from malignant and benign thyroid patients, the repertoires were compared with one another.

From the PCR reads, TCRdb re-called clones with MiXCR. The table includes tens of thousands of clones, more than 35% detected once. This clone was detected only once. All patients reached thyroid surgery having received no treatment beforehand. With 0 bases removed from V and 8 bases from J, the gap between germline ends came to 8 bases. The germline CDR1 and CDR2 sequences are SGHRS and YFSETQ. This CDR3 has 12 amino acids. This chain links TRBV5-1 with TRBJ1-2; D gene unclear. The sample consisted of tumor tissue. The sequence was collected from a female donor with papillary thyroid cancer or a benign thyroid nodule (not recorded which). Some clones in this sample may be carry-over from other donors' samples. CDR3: CASSLAMEGYTF. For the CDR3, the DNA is TGCGCCAGCAGCTTGGCCATGGAGGGCTACACCTTC.